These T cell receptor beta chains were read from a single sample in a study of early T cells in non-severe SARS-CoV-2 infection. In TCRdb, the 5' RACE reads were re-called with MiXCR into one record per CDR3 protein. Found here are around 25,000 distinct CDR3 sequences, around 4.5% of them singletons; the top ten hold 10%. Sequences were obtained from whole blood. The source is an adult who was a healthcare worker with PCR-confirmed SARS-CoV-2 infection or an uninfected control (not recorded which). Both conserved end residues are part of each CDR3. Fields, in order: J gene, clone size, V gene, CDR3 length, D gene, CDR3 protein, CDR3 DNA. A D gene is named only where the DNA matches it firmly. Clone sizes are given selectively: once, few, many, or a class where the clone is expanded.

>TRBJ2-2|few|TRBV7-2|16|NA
CASRVGDTVGGGELFF
TGTGCCAGCAGAGTAGGGGACACCGTAGGAGGCGGGGAGCTGTTTTTT
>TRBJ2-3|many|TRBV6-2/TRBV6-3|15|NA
CASSLRDRSTDTQYF
TGTGCCAGCAGTTTACGGGATAGAAGCACAGATACGCAGTATTTT
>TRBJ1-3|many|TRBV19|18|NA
CASMIGGPGLNRGNTIYF
TGTGCCAGTATGATTGGGGGACCGGGACTCAACCGCGGAAACACCATATATTTT
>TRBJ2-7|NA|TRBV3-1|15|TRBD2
CASSPGLAGVGEQYF
TGTGCCAGCAGCCCGGGACTAGCGGGAGTAGGCGAGCAGTACTTC
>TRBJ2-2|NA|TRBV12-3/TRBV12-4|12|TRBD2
CASSPAGEWLFF
TGTGCCAGCAGCCCCGCGGGAGAATGGCTGTTTTTT
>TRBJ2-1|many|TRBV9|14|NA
CASSDAGGYNEQFF
TGTGCCAGCAGCGATGCTGGCGGGTACAATGAGCAGTTCTTC
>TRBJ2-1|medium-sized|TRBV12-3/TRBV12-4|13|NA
CASSLGQYNEQFF
TGTGCCAGCAGTTTAGGTCAATACAATGAGCAGTTCTTC
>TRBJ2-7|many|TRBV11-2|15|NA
CASSWPERSLYEQYF
TGTGCCAGCAGCTGGCCCGAGCGGAGCCTCTACGAGCAGTACTTC
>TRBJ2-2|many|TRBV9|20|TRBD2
CASSKGGGTSGSRYTGELFF
TGTGCCAGCAGCAAAGGAGGGGGGACTAGCGGGAGCAGGTACACCGGGGAGCTGTTTTTT
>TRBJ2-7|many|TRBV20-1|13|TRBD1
CSAPGTGKSHQYF
TGCAGTGCTCCCGGGACAGGGAAAAGTCATCAGTACTTC
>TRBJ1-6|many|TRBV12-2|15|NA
CASPNSGPRNSPLHF
TGTGCAAGTCCTAATTCAGGGCCGCGAAATTCACCCCTCCACTTT
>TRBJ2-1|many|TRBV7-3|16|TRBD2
CASSLGLAGVWNEQFF
TGTGCCAGCAGCCTTGGACTAGCGGGAGTATGGAATGAGCAGTTCTTC
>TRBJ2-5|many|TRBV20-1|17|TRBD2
CSAPPPGLAGLEETQYF
TGCAGTGCTCCCCCCCCGGGACTAGCGGGGCTTGAAGAGACCCAGTACTTC
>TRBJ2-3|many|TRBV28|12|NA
CAIRGGADTQYF
TGTGCCATTCGTGGGGGAGCAGATACGCAGTATTTT
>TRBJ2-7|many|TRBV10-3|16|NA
CAISVGSAGISYEQYF
TGTGCCATCAGTGTAGGATCGGCCGGAATCTCCTACGAGCAGTACTTC
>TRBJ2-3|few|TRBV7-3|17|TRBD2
CASSSPISPSGSCTQYF
TGTGCCAGCAGCTCCCCGATATCGCCTAGCGGGAGTTGTACGCAGTATTTT
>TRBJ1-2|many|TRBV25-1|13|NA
CASSQDRLYGYTF
TGTGCCAGCAGTCAGGACAGACTTTATGGCTACACCTTC
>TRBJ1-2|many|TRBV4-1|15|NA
CASSQVVQANYGYTF
TGCGCCAGCAGCCAAGTGGTACAAGCTAACTATGGCTACACCTTC
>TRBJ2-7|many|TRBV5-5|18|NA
CASSLKDGGHLVSYEQYF
TGTGCCAGCAGCTTGAAAGATGGTGGGCACTTAGTTTCCTACGAGCAGTACTTC
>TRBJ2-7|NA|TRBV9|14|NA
CASSVGVYGDEQYF
TGTGCCAGCAGCGTAGGAGTATATGGGGACGAGCAGTACTTC
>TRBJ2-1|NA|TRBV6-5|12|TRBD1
CASSVTGYEQFF
TGTGCCAGCAGTGTGACAGGGTATGAGCAGTTCTTC
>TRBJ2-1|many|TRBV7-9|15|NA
CASSLAPSGLHEQFF
TGTGCCAGCAGCTTAGCCCCCTCTGGGCTCCATGAGCAGTTCTTC
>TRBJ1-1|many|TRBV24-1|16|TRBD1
CATSKRGTGEDTEAFF
TGTGCCACCAGTAAAAGGGGGACAGGGGAGGACACTGAAGCTTTCTTT
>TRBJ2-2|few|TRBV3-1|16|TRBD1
CATSDRGREGSGELFF
TGTGCCACCTCAGACAGGGGGCGGGAAGGTTCCGGGGAGCTGTTTTTT
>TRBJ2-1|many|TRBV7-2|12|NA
CASSLAPSEQFF
TGTGCCAGCAGCTTAGCTCCCTCTGAGCAGTTCTTC
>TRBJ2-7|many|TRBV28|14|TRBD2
CASSYSGSRYEQYF
TGTGCCAGCAGCTATAGCGGGTCTCGCTACGAGCAGTACTTC
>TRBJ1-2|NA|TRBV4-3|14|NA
CASSQATGSYGYTF
TGCGCCAGCAGCCAAGCCACAGGTTCCTATGGCTACACCTTC
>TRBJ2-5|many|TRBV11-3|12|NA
CASSLDGETQYF
TGTGCCAGCAGCTTAGATGGAGAGACCCAGTACTTC
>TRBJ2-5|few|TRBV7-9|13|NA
CASSPSPVGTQYF
TGTGCCAGCAGCCCAAGCCCGGTGGGGACCCAGTACTTC
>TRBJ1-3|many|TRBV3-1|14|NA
CASSRKSSGNTIYF
TGTGCCAGCAGCCGGAAAAGCTCTGGAAACACCATATATTTT
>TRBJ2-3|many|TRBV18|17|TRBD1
CASSPRTGVSITDTQYF
TGTGCCAGCTCACCCCGGACAGGGGTTTCGATCACAGATACGCAGTATTTT
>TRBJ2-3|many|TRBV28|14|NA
CASSPPPVTDTQYF
TGTGCCAGCAGTCCTCCGCCCGTCACAGATACGCAGTATTTT
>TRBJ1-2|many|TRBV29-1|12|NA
CSVETGPFGYTF
TGCAGCGTTGAAACGGGTCCGTTTGGCTACACCTTC
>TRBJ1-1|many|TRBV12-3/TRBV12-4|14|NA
CASSLGHMNTEAFF
TGTGCCAGCAGTTTGGGACACATGAACACTGAAGCTTTCTTT